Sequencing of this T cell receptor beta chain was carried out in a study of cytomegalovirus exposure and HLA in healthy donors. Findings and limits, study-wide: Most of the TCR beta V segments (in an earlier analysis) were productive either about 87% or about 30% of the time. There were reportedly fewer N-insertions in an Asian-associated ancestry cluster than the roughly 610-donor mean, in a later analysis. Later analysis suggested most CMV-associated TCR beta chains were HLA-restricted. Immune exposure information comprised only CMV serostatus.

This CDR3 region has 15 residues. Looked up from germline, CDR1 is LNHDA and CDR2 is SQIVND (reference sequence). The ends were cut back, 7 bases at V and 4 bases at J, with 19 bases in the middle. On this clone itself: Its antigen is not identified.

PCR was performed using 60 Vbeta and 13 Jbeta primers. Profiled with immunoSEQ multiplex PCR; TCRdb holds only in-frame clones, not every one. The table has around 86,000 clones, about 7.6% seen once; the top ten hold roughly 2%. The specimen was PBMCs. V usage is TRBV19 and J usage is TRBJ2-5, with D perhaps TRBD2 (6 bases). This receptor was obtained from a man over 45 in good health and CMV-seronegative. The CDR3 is CASKGLAWDVETQYF. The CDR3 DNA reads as TGTGCCAGTAAAGGGCTAGCGTGGGACGTAGAGACCCAGTACTTC.